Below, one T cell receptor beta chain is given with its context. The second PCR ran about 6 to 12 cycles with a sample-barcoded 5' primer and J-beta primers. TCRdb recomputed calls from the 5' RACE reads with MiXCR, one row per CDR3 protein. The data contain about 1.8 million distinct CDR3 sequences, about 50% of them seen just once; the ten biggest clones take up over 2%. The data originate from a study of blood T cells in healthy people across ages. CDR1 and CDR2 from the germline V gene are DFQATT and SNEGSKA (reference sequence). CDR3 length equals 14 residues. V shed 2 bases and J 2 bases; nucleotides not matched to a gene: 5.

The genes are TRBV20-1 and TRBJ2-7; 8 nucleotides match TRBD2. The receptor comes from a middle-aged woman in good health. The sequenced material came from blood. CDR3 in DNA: TGCAGTGCTAGATCGGGGGGGAACCCCTACGAGCAGTACTTC. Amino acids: CSARSGGNPYEQYF.